Listed below are T cell receptor beta chains from one sample, sequenced in a study of CD8+CD57+ T cells in acquired aplastic anemia. TCRdb reprocessed the reads via MiXCR and lists one record per CDR3 protein. The data show fewer than 250,000 distinct CDR3 sequences, more than 40% seen once. Sample: sorted CD4+, CD8+, or CD8+CD57+ T cells (not recorded which) from PBMCs. The origin of the receptors is a human donor with aplastic anemia. CDR3s include the opening cysteine and the closing phenylalanine or tryptophan. A D gene is named only where the DNA matches it firmly. Size is stated for part of the rows, as once, few or many counts, or as a class when the clone is expanded.

TRBV19,TRBJ2-1,.,14,.,TGTGCCAGTAGTCTCTTTGGCTCCTACAATGAGCAGTTCTTC,CASSLFGSYNEQFF
TRBV27,TRBJ2-1,.,11,TRBD2,TGTGCCAGCAGCTTAGCGGGGGAGGTGATCTTC,CASSLAGEVIF
TRBV10-3,TRBJ2-7,.,13,.,TGTGCCATCAGTGGGTCGTTAGCAATCGAGCAGTACTTC,CAISGSLAIEQYF
TRBV6-5,TRBJ1-2,.,16,.,TGTGCCAGCAGTTACTTAGTTGGGAGGGTGCCCTATGGCTACACCTTC,CASSYLVGRVPYGYTF
TRBV24-1,TRBJ2-7,.,14,TRBD1,TGTGCCAGCAGCGTGACAGGGAGCTCCTACGAGCAGTACTTC,CASSVTGSSYEQYF
TRBV7-3,TRBJ2-2,.,17,.,TGTGCCAGCAGCTTACGTTTAAGGGGGATCCGGACCGGGGAGCTGTTTTTT,CASSLRLRGIRTGELFF
TRBV29-1,TRBJ2-7,.,12,TRBD1,TGCAGCGTTGGGCAGGGGGCGGGCGAGCAGTACTTC,CSVGQGAGEQYF
TRBV5-1,TRBJ1-2,.,15,.,TGCGCCAGCAGCCAGAGAGGGGAGGCTAACTATGGCTACACCTTC,CASSQRGEANYGYTF
TRBV5-5,TRBJ2-2,many,13,.,TGTGCCAGCAGACTTACTACAACCGGGGAGCTGTTTTTT,CASRLTTTGELFF
TRBV11-3,TRBJ2-7,many,15,TRBD2,TGTGCCAGCAGCCAAACTAGCGGGCCTAACCTGGAGCAGTACTTC,CASSQTSGPNLEQYF
TRBV25-1,TRBJ1-4,.,15,.,TGTGCCAGCAGTGAGCCGCAGGGGCTTTCGGAAAAACTGTTTTTT,CASSEPQGLSEKLFF
TRBV20-1,TRBJ1-6,many,16,TRBD1,TGCAGTGCTCCGAACAGGGGTAGCTCCTATAATTCACCCCTCCACTTT,CSAPNRGSSYNSPLHF
TRBV24-1,TRBJ2-2,.,14,TRBD1,TGTGCCACCAGGGCGACAGGGGAAACCGGGGAGCTGTTTTTT,CATRATGETGELFF
TRBV10-2,TRBJ2-7,many,13,.,TGCGCCAGCAGTGAGGACCGTTGGAGCGAGCAGTACTTC,CASSEDRWSEQYF
TRBV2,TRBJ1-4,.,15,TRBD1,TGTGCCAGCATTCCGGACAGGGAGTGGGGTGAAAAACTGTTTTTT,CASIPDREWGEKLFF
TRBV24-1,TRBJ2-1,few,17,TRBD1,TGTGCCACCAGTGATTTGCAAGGGACAGGGCCGTACAATGAGCAGTTCTTC,CATSDLQGTGPYNEQFF
TRBV19,TRBJ1-3,.,16,.,TGTGCCAGTAGTATTAGGGACCAGAGCTCTGGAAACACCATATATTTT,CASSIRDQSSGNTIYF
TRBV5-5,TRBJ2-3,many,17,.,TGTGCCAGCAGCTTGGGTCGGTGGCTAGCGCACACAGATACGCAGTATTTT,CASSLGRWLAHTDTQYF
TRBV19,TRBJ1-1,many,14,.,TGTGCCAGTAGTATAGTAGGGATGAACACTGAAGCTTTCTTT,CASSIVGMNTEAFF
TRBV19,TRBJ2-1,few,15,TRBD2,TGTGCCTCAGGACTCACTAGCGGGAGTTCCAATGAGCAGTTCTTC,CASGLTSGSSNEQFF
TRBV10-3,TRBJ2-2,many,17,TRBD2,TGTGCCACTAGGGGGGTAAGCGGGACTAGCGGCACCGGGGAGCTGTTTTTT,CATRGVSGTSGTGELFF
TRBV15,TRBJ1-3,.,14,TRBD1,TGTGCCACCGGACAGGGAAGCTCTGGAAACACCATATATTTT,CATGQGSSGNTIYF
TRBV27,TRBJ1-1,.,13,.,TGTGCCAGCAGTTTGAAGGGTGGCACTGAAGCTTTCTTT,CASSLKGGTEAFF
TRBV15,TRBJ1-4,.,14,.,TGTGCCACCAGCAGAGACAGGGCTAATGAAGAACTGTTTTTT,CATSRDRANEELFF
TRBV20-1,TRBJ1-1,many,14,.,TGCAGCCCCCATGTGGTTAGCACGAACACTGAAGCTTTCTTT,CSPHVVSTNTEAFF
TRBV7-6,TRBJ2-7,.,16,.,TGTGCCAGCAGCCAAGATGGAGCGGGTGGGACCTACGAGCAGTACTTC,CASSQDGAGGTYEQYF
TRBV5-6,TRBJ2-5,many,17,.,TGTGCCAGCAACGAGCAAAAAGATTCGGGGGGCCTAGAGACCCAGTACTTC,CASNEQKDSGGLETQYF
TRBV27,TRBJ2-1,.,12,.,TGTGCCAGCGGGAGGAAATACAATGAGCAGTTCTTC,CASGRKYNEQFF
TRBV10-3,TRBJ2-3,.,11,.,TGTGCCAGCAGTTTCTCCGATACGCAGTATTTT,CASSFSDTQYF
TRBV12-3/TRBV12-4,TRBJ1-1,many,12,.,TGTGCCAGCAGTCCAGGGGCGGCTGAAGCTTTCTTT,CASSPGAAEAFF
TRBV4-2,TRBJ1-5,.,13,.,TGTGCCAGCAGCCAAGGGACTGGGTGGTCCCAGCATTTT,CASSQGTGWSQHF
TRBV19,TRBJ2-1,many,15,.,TGTGCCAGTAGTAATTCCTATAGCTCCTACAATGAGCAGTTCTTC,CASSNSYSSYNEQFF
TRBV19,TRBJ1-5,.,14,TRBD1,TGTGCCACCACAATGAGGACAGGGGGCCAGCCCCAGCATTTT,CATTMRTGGQPQHF
TRBV7-8,TRBJ2-3,many,14,.,TGTGCCAGCAGCCCTCAATTCATCACAGATACGCAGTATTTT,CASSPQFITDTQYF
TRBV6-6,TRBJ1-1,.,17,.,TGTGCCAGCAGCCCCCGGGTCGCGGGGGCTAAGAACACTGAAGCTTTCTTT,CASSPRVAGAKNTEAFF
TRBV6-2/TRBV6-3,TRBJ2-7,many,16,.,TGTGCCAGCAGTTACCGGCTGGGTACAGGGCGCTACGAGCAGTACTTC,CASSYRLGTGRYEQYF
TRBV15,TRBJ2-5,.,13,.,TGTGCCACAAGAACAGGGATTCAAGAGACCCAGTACTTC,CATRTGIQETQYF
TRBV6-5,TRBJ2-2,few,15,TRBD1,TGTGCCAGCAGTCGACAGGGGACATGGACCGGGGAGCTGTTTTTT,CASSRQGTWTGELFF
TRBV10-1,TRBJ2-7,.,14,TRBD2,TGCGCCACCGGCCCGGGCGGGAGTGGGTACGAGCAGTACTTC,CATGPGGSGYEQYF
TRBV2,TRBJ2-7,.,14,.,TGTGCCAGCAGTCAGGAGGCCGTTACCTACGAGCAGTACTTC,CASSQEAVTYEQYF
TRBV7-9,TRBJ1-1,many,11,TRBD1,TGTGCCACGGACAGGGCCGGTGAAGCTTTCTTT,CATDRAGEAFF
TRBV2,TRBJ2-7,.,15,.,TGTGCCAGCACCTCACCCCGGGACTCCTACTACGAGCAGTACTTC,CASTSPRDSYYEQYF
TRBV10-3,TRBJ2-5,.,13,.,TGTGCCATCACTGGGGGTCTGGGGGAGACCCAGTACTTC,CAITGGLGETQYF
TRBV6-5,TRBJ1-5,many,14,.,TGTGCCAGCAGTCCACGGGGAAGCAATCAGCCCCAGCATTTT,CASSPRGSNQPQHF
TRBV20-1,TRBJ1-1,.,15,.,TGCAGTGCTAGAGGTCCAATCTTAGGGAGCACTGAAGCTTTCTTT,CSARGPILGSTEAFF
TRBV7-3,TRBJ2-2,.,15,.,TGTGCCAGCAGCCAAGATTGGGGAAATACCGGGGAGCTGTTTTTT,CASSQDWGNTGELFF
TRBV2,TRBJ2-5,many,13,.,TGTGCCAGCAGTGCGGGACCAGGGGAGACCCAGTACTTC,CASSAGPGETQYF
TRBV6-5,TRBJ1-5,.,13,.,TGTGCCAGCAGTGAAAGGGGGGCGAAGCCCCAGCATTTT,CASSERGAKPQHF
TRBV5-6,TRBJ2-1,many,13,TRBD1,TGTGCCAGCAGCTACCAGGGGGCTCGGGAGCAGTTCTTC,CASSYQGAREQFF
TRBV6-5,TRBJ1-2,many,14,.,TGTGCCAGCAGTGTCTCCGGACGGAGGGATGGCTACACCTTC,CASSVSGRRDGYTF